This TCR beta chain is drawn from a study of blood T cells in healthy people across ages. Primers used in a second PCR of about 6 to 11 cycles were a sample-barcoded 5' primer and a J-beta primer mix. TCRdb re-called the 5' RACE reads through MiXCR, storing one row per CDR3 protein. The sample gives 450,000 to 700,000 distinct CDR3 sequences, 27% of which show up once; approximately 18% is in the top ten. This clonotype was detected a few times. The CDR3 consists of 17 residues. Trimming took 0 bases from V and 4 from J, leaving 16 bases between them. CDR1 and CDR2 (germline): MNHEY, SVGAGI. The chain carries TRBV6-5 and TRBJ1-5; D is perhaps TRBD1 (5 bases). The sample was blood. The TCR comes from a woman between 65 and 79 years old in good health. The CDR3 sequence is CASSYSDPLRGNQPQHF. CDR3 coding DNA: TGTGCCAGCAGTTACTCGGACCCCCTAAGGGGAAATCAGCCCCAGCATTTT.